This T cell receptor (beta chain) was captured in a study of T cells in localized non-small cell lung cancer. Some clones are missing from TCRdb's copy, which holds only in-frame ones; the method was immunoSEQ multiplex PCR. In the table there are roughly 89,000 clones, roughly 88% of which are singletons. Regarding this clone: Antigen unknown.

Study-wide findings and caveats: Uninvolved adjacent lung showed the highest T cell clonality, exceeding tumor. Appearances in adjacent lung were noted for a median approximately 50 of the top 100 tumor clones. Because sequencing included only one region (of the tumor), heterogeneity remains possible.

The sample here was PBMCs, taken before any cancer treatment. This TCR derives from a woman between 40 and 69 years old with stage II squamous cell lung carcinoma.

CDR3 amino acids: CASSESSGLNTEAFF. The CDR3 coding sequence is TGTGCCAGCAGTGAATCGTCGGGGCTGAACACTGAAGCTTTCTTT. The rearrangement links TRBV25-1 to TRBJ1-1, with D possibly being TRBD1 (5 bases). Trimming left V 1 base short and J 0 bases short, with 9 bases between. Germline CDR1 is MGHDK and CDR2 is SYGVNS. The CDR3 sequence is 15 residues long.